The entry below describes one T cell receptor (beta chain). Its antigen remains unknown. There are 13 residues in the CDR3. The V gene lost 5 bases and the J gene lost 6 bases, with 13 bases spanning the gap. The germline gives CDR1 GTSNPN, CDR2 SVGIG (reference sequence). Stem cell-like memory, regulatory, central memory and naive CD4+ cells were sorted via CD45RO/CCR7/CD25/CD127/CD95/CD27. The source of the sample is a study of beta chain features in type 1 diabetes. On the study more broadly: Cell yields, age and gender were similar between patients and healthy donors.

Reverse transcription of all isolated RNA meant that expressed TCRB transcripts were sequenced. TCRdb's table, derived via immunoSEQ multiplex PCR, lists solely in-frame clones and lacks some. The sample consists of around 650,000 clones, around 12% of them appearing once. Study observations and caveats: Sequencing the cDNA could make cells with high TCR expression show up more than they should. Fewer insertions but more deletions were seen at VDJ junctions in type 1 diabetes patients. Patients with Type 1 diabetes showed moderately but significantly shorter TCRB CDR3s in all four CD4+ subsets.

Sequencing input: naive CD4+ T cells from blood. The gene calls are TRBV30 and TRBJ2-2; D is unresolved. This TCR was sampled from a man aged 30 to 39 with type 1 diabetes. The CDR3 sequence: CAWEPVVAGELFF. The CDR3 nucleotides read TGTGCCTGGGAGCCTGTTGTGGCCGGGGAGCTGTTTTTT.